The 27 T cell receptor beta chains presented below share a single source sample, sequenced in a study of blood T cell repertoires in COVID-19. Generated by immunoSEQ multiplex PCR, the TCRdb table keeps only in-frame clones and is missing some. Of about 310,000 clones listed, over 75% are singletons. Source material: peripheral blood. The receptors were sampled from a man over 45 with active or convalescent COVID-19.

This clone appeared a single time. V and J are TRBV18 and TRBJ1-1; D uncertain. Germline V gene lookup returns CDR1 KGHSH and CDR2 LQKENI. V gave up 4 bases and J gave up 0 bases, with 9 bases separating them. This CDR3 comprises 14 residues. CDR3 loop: CASSQRALNTEAFF. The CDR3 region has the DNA TGTGCCAGCTCACAGCGGGCTCTGAACACTGAAGCTTTCTTT.

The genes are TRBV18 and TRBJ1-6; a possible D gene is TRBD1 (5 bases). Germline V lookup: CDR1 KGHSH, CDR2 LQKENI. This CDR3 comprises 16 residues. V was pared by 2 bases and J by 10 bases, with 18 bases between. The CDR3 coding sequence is TGTGCCAGCTCACCAACAGGTGCAGGGTTCGGCTCACCCCTCCACTTT. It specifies CASSPTGAGFGSPLHF.

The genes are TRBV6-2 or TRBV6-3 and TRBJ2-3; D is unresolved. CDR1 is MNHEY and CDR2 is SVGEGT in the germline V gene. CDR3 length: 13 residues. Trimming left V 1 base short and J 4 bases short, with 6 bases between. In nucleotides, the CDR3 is TGTGCCAGCAGTTACTTCGCAGCAGATACGCAGTATTTT. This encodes CASSYFAADTQYF.

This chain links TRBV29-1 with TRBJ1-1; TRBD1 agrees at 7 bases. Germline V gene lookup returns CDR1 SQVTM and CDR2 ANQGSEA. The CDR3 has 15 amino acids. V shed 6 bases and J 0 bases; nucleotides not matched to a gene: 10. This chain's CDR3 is CSVDEQGLLNTEAFF. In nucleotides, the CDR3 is TGCAGCGTGGACGAACAGGGGCTTCTGAACACTGAAGCTTTCTTT.

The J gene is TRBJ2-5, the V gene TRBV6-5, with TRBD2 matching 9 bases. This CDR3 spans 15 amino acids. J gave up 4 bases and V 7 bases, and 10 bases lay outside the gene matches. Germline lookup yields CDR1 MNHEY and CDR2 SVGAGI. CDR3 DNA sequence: TGTGCCAGCAACAAAGGCGGGGGGGTAGGAGAGACCCAGTACTTC. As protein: CASNKGGGVGETQYF.

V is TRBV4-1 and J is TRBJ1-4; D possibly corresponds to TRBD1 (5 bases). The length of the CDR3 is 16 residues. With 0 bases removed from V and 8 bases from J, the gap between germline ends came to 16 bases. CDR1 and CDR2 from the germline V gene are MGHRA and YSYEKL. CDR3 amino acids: CASSQDLRQGREKLFF. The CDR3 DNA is TGCGCCAGCAGCCAAGATCTTCGGCAGGGAAGGGAAAAACTGTTTTTT.

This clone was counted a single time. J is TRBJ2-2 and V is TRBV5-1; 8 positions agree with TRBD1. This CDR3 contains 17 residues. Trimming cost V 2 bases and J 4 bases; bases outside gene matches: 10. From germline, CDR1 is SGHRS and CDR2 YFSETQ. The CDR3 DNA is TGCGCCAGCAGCTTAACCCCGGGACAGGTGACCACCGGGGAGCTGTTTTTT. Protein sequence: CASSLTPGQVTTGELFF.

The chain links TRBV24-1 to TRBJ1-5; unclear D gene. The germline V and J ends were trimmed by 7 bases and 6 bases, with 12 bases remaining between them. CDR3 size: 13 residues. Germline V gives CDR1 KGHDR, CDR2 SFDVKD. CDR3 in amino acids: CATSPPGGQPQHF. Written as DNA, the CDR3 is TGTGCCACCAGCCCACCCGGAGGTCAGCCCCAGCATTTT.

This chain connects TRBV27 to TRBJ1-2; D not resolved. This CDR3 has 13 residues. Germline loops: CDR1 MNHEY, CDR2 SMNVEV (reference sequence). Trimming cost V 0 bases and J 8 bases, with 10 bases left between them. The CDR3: CASSLSNHGGYTF. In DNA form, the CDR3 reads TGTGCCAGCAGTTTATCGAACCATGGCGGCTACACCTTC.

Here the CDR3 reads CASSDRGTNYGYTF. The CDR3 region has the DNA TGTGCCAGCAGTGACAGAGGCACGAACTATGGCTACACCTTC. The chain recombines TRBV2 with TRBJ1-2; D not certain. This CDR3 is 14 amino acids long. Germline V gene sequence: CDR1 SNHLY, CDR2 FYNNEI. V dropped 3 bases and J dropped 2 bases, with 10 bases sitting between them.

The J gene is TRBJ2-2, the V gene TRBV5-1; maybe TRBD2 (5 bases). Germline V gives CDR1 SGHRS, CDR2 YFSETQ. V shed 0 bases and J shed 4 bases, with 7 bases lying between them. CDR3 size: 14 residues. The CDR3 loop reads CASSLGGSTGELFF. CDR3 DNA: TGCGCCAGCAGCTTGGGAGGGTCCACCGGGGAGCTGTTTTTT.

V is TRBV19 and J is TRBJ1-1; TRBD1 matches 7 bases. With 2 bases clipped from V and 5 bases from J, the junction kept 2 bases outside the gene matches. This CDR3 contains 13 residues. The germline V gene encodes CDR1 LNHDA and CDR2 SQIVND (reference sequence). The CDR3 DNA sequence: TGTGCCAGTAGTATAACAGGGGTAACTGAAGCTTTCTTT. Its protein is CASSITGVTEAFF.

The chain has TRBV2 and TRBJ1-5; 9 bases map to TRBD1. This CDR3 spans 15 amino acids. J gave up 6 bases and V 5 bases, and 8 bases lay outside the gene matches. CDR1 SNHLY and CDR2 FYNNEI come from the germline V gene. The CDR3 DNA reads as TGTGCCAGCAGTCCCGGGACAGGGACGTTTCAGCCCCAGCATTTT. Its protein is CASSPGTGTFQPQHF. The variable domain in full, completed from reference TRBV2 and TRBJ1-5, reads EPEVTQTPSHQVTQMGQEVILRCVPISNHLYFYWYRQILGQKVEFLVSFYNNEISEKSEIFDDQFSVERPDGSNFTLKIRSTKLEDSAMYFCASSPGTGTFQPQHFGDGTRLSIL.

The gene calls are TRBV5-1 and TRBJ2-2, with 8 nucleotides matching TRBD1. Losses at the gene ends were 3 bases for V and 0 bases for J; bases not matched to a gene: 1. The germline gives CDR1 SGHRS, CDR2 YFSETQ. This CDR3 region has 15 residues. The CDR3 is CASSSTGANTGELFF. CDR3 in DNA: TGCGCCAGCAGCTCGACAGGGGCGAACACCGGGGAGCTGTTTTTT.

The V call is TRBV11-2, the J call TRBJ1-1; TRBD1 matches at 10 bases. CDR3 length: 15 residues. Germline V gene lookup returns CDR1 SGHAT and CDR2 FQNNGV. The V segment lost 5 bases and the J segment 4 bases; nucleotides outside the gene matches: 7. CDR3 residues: CASSPRDRGVTEAFF. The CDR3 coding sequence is TGTGCCAGCAGCCCACGGGACAGGGGTGTCACTGAAGCTTTCTTT.

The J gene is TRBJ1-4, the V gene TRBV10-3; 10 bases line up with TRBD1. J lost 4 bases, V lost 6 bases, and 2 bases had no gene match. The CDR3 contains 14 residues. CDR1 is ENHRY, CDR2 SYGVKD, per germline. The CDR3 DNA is TGTGCCATCAGGGGGACAGGGGATAATGAAAAACTGTTTTTT. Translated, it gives CAIRGTGDNEKLFF.

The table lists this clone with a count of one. For the CDR3, the DNA is TGTGCCAGCAGCTTAGCGACGACAGGGGCATACGAGCAGTACTTC. It is translated as CASSLATTGAYEQYF. This sequence joins TRBV7-2 and TRBJ2-7, with 8 bases matching TRBD1. The length of the CDR3 is 15 residues. CDR1 and CDR2 from the germline V gene are SGHTA and FQGNSA. The J segment lost 4 bases and the V segment lost 0 bases, leaving 5 bases of the junction unmatched.

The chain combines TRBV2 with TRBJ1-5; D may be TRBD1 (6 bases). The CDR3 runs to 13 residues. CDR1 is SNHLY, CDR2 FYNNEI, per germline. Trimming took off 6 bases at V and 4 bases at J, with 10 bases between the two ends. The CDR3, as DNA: TGTGCCAGCAGCCCAGGGGAGAATCAGCCCCAGCATTTT. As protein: CASSPGENQPQHF.

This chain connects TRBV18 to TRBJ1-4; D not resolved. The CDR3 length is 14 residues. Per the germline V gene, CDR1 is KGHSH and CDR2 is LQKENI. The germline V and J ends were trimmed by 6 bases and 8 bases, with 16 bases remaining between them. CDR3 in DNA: TGTGCCAGCTCCCCGAGGGCCAATGGGGAAAAACTGTTTTTT. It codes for CASSPRANGEKLFF.

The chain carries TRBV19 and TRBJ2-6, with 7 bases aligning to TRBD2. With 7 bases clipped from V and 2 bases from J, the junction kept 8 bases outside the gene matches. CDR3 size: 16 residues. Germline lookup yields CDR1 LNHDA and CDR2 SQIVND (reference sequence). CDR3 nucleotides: TGTGCCAGTAACCCAAGCGGGACTCCTGGGGCCAACGTCCTGACTTTC. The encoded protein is CASNPSGTPGANVLTF.

The CDR3 region is CASSLGSLGGYTF. The CDR3 DNA follows: TGTGCCAGCAGCTTAGGATCCCTAGGAGGCTACACCTTC. This rearrangement joins TRBV11-2 to TRBJ1-2, with D uncertain. Germline V gene data show CDR1 as SGHAT and CDR2 as FQNNGV. The germline V and J ends were trimmed by 1 base and 8 bases, with 11 bases remaining between them. CDR3 length: 13 amino acids.

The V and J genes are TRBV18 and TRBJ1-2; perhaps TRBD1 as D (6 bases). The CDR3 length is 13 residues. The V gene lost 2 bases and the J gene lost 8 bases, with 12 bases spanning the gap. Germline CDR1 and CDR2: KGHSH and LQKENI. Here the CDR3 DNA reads TGTGCCAGCTCACCAACAGGGCGATTCGGCTACACCTTC. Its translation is CASSPTGRFGYTF.

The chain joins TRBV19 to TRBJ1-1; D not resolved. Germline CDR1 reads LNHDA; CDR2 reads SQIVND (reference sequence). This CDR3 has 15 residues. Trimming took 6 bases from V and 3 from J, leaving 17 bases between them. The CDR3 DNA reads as TGTGCCAGTAGCCCCCTTTGGGAGGAGGACACTGAAGCTTTCTTT. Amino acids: CASSPLWEEDTEAFF.

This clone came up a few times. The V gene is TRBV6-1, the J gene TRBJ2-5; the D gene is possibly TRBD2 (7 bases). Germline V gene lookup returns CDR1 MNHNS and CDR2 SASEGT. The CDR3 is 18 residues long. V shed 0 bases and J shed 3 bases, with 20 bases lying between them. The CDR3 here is CASSEAGGPPGDEETQYF. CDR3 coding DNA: TGTGCCAGCAGTGAAGCGGGGGGGCCACCCGGGGACGAAGAGACCCAGTACTTC.

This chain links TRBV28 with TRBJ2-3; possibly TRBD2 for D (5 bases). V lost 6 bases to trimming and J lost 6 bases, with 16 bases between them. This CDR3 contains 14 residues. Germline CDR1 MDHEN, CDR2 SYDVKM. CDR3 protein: CASREAGSGDTQYF. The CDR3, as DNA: TGTGCCAGCAGGGAAGCTGGGTCGGGGGATACGCAGTATTTT.

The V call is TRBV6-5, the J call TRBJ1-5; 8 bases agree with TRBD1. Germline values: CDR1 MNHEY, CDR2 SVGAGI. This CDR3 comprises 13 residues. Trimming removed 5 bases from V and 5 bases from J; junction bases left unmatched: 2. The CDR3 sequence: CASSLRGHQPQHF. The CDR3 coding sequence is TGTGCCAGCAGTCTCAGGGGGCATCAGCCCCAGCATTTT.

CDR3 coding DNA: TGTGCCAGCAGCATACAGGGGTTGAACACTGAAGCTTTCTTT. Translated, it gives CASSIQGLNTEAFF. The J gene is TRBJ1-1, the V gene TRBV5-4; TRBD1 matches at 7 bases. This CDR3 spans 14 amino acids. Germline-derived CDR1 and CDR2 are SGHNT and YYREEE (reference sequence). With 4 bases clipped from V and 0 bases from J, the junction kept 3 bases outside the gene matches. Combining the CDR3 with reference TRBV5-4 and TRBJ1-1 gives the whole variable domain ETGVTQSPTHLIKTRGQQVTLRCSSQSGHNTVSWYQQALGQGPQFIFQYYREEENGRGNFPPRFSGLQFPNYSSELNVNALELDDSALYLCASSIQGLNTEAFFGQGTRLTVV.